Listed below are T cell receptor beta chains from one sample, sequenced in a study of shared clonotypes between healthy human individuals. Sequenced by immunoSEQ multiplex PCR; TCRdb stores in-frame clones only, minus some. The sample yields about 2.4 million clones, over 85% seen once. Sequenced: naive CD4+ T cells from PBMCs. The receptors here all came from a man aged 18 to 29 in good health. Some clones in this sample may be carry-over from other donors' samples. Each CDR3 is given with its conserved first and last residue. The D gene is left open where the match is weak. Clone size is stated in some rows and not others, as once, few, many or a class when expanded.

V	D	J	size	DNA	CDR3
TRBV5-1	TRBD1	TRBJ2-2	-	TGCGCCAGCAGTACGCAAACAGGGGACACCGGGGAGCTGTTTTTT	CASSTQTGDTGELFF
TRBV18	TRBD1	TRBJ2-4	-	TGTGCCAGCTCACCCCCGACAGGGTCCATAGCCAAAAACATTCAGTACTTC	CASSPPTGSIAKNIQYF
TRBV28	-	TRBJ1-6	-	TGTGCCAGCAGTTCCTGGGACACGGGATTGGCACCCCTCCACTTT	CASSSWDTGLAPLHF
TRBV2	-	TRBJ1-2	-	TGTGCCAGCAGTGAAGCGCTTCAAGGAGGCTACACCTTC	CASSEALQGGYTF
TRBV6-5	-	TRBJ1-1	few	TGTGCCAGCAGTTACTGGGGCAGGGACACTGAAGCTTTCTTT	CASSYWGRDTEAFF
TRBV4-1	TRBD2	TRBJ2-3	-	TGCGCCAGCAGCCAACAAGTCACAGCGGGAAGCACAGATACGCAGTATTTT	CASSQQVTAGSTDTQYF
TRBV9	-	TRBJ2-1	-	TGTGCCAGCAGCGTAGGTAAGGCACAGGGGAGGACCTACAATGAGCAGTTCTTC	CASSVGKAQGRTYNEQFF
TRBV28	-	TRBJ1-5	once	TGTGCCAGCAGTCCACCGGGGGCGAGCAATCAGCCCCAGCATTTT	CASSPPGASNQPQHF
TRBV5-5	-	TRBJ2-7	-	TGTGCCAGCGGAAGGCTTACCTACGAGCAGTACTTC	CASGRLTYEQYF
TRBV28	TRBD2	TRBJ2-2	-	TGTGCCAGCAGAGAAGCGGGGAGAGGAACCGGGGAGCTGTTTTTT	CASREAGRGTGELFF
TRBV7-2	-	TRBJ1-1	-	TGTGCCAGCAGGTCTGCGAACACTGAAGCTTTCTTT	CASRSANTEAFF
TRBV11-3	-	TRBJ2-7	-	TGTGCCAGCAGCCCCCCTATGGGGGCAGCGGGTTCGGGGGAGCAGTACTTC	CASSPPMGAAGSGEQYF
TRBV19	TRBD2	TRBJ2-2	-	TGTGCCAGTAGTATTGCGGGAGAGACCGGGGAGCTGTTTTTT	CASSIAGETGELFF
TRBV27	-	TRBJ1-5	-	TGTGCCAGCAGAAAGACGGGGAACGGCAATCAGCCCCAGCATTTT	CASRKTGNGNQPQHF
TRBV28	-	TRBJ1-5	-	TGTGCCAGCACGGGGAGCAATCAGCCCCAGCATTTT	CASTGSNQPQHF
TRBV7-7	-	TRBJ2-2	-	TGTGCCAGCAGCTTAGGCCCCTCGTCGCTTGCCGGGGAGCTGTTTTTT	CASSLGPSSLAGELFF
TRBV28	-	TRBJ1-2	few	TGTGCCAGCAGTCCAGGGTACAACTATGGCTACACCTTC	CASSPGYNYGYTF
TRBV27	TRBD1	TRBJ1-2	-	TGTGCCAGCAGTTCTGTGGACAGGGGGAAGGGCTACACCTTC	CASSSVDRGKGYTF
TRBV5-4	TRBD1	TRBJ2-1	-	TGTGCCAGCAGCCGGTCGTTTGGGCAGGGGGATGGCAATGAGCAGTTCTTC	CASSRSFGQGDGNEQFF
TRBV6-1	-	TRBJ1-5	-	TGTGCCAGCATAGCGGTCCTACGGGGCAATCAGCCCCAGCATTTT	CASIAVLRGNQPQHF
TRBV9	-	TRBJ2-1	-	TGTGCCAGCAGCGTTCTAGGCCAGAGCTCCTACAATGAGCAGTTCTTC	CASSVLGQSSYNEQFF
TRBV10-3	-	TRBJ2-2	-	TGTGCCATCAGTGTTCAAGGACAACTGAACACCGGGGAGCTGTTTTTT	CAISVQGQLNTGELFF
TRBV4-2	-	TRBJ1-2	-	TGTGCCAGCAGCCATTCAGGGGCGGACGGCTACACCTTC	CASSHSGADGYTF
TRBV14	-	TRBJ1-2	-	TGTGCCAGCAGCCAAGACAGGGCCCAGGGTGGCTACACCTTC	CASSQDRAQGGYTF
TRBV11-2	-	TRBJ2-7	-	TGTGCCAGCAGCTTAAACCGGGACGCCTCCTACGAGCAGTACTTC	CASSLNRDASYEQYF
TRBV28	-	TRBJ1-1	-	TGTGCCAGCAGTCGGAGTCTCGGAGGGGCCACTGAAGCTTTCTTT	CASSRSLGGATEAFF
TRBV19	TRBD1	TRBJ1-5	-	TGTGCCAGTAGTCTCGGACAGGGGGTTAATCAGCCCCAGCATTTT	CASSLGQGVNQPQHF
TRBV12-5	-	TRBJ2-5	-	TGTGCTAGTGGTTTGGGTACAGAGACCCAGTACTTC	CASGLGTETQYF
TRBV28	-	TRBJ2-7	-	TGTGCCAGCTCCCCTTGGGGTTACGAGCAGTACTTC	CASSPWGYEQYF
TRBV5-1	TRBD2	TRBJ2-5	-	TGCGCCAGCAGCCCCTTAGCGGGAGGACAAGAGACCCAGTACTTC	CASSPLAGGQETQYF
TRBV7-8	-	TRBJ2-3	-	TGTGCCAGCAGCGCAGGGGCGCAGAGCACAGATACGCAGTATTTT	CASSAGAQSTDTQYF
TRBV7-2	-	TRBJ2-4	-	TGTGCCAGCAGTTTGATACAGACCTCGGGCATTCAGTACTTC	CASSLIQTSGIQYF
TRBV7-2	TRBD1	TRBJ2-2	-	TGTGCCAGCAGCACAAGCCGGGACAGGGTCCGAGGGGGGGAGCTGTTTTTT	CASSTSRDRVRGGELFF
TRBV6-5	TRBD1	TRBJ1-5	-	TGTGCCAGCAGTCGGACAGGGGGAGATCAGCCCCAGCATTTT	CASSRTGGDQPQHF
TRBV4-2	TRBD2	TRBJ2-3	once	TGTGCCAGCAGCCAGAATCCCCCTAGCGGGTCCTTCACAGATACGCAGTATTTT	CASSQNPPSGSFTDTQYF
TRBV5-4	-	TRBJ1-4	-	TGTGCCAGCAGCTTGGGCTCGATTGGGGGAGCTAATGAAAAACTGTTTTTT	CASSLGSIGGANEKLFF
TRBV10-1	TRBD1	TRBJ2-7	-	TGCGCCAGCAGTGAGTCGGAGGGAGCAGGGGGCGACGAGCAGTACTTC	CASSESEGAGGDEQYF
TRBV7-2	-	TRBJ2-5	-	TGTGCCAGCAGCCTACAGGACCGAGAGACCCAGTACTTC	CASSLQDRETQYF
TRBV6-1	-	TRBJ2-7	-	TGTGCCAGCAGTGAAGCGCACAGGGTAGCCGAGCAGTACTTC	CASSEAHRVAEQYF
TRBV5-1	-	TRBJ2-1	-	TGCGCCAGCAGCTTGGCCGCGGTTGATGAGCAGTTCTTC	CASSLAAVDEQFF